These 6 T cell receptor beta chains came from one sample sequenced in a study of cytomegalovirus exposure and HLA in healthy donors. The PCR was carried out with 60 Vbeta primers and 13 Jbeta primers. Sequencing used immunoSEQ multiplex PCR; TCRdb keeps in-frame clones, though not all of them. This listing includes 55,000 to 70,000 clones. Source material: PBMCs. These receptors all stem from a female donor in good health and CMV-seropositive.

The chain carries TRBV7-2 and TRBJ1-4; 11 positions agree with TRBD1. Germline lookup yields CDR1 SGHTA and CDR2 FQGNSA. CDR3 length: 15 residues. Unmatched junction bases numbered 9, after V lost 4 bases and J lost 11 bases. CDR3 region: CASSWTGGVGEKLFF. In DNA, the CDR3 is TGTGCCAGCAGCTGGACAGGGGGCGTAGGTGAGAAACTGTTTTTT.

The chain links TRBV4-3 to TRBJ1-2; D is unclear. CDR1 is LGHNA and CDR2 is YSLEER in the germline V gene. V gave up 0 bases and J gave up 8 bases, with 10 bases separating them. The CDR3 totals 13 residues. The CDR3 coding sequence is TGCGCCAGCAGCCAAGACGGGGTGTGCGGCTACACCTTC. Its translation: CASSQDGVCGYTF.

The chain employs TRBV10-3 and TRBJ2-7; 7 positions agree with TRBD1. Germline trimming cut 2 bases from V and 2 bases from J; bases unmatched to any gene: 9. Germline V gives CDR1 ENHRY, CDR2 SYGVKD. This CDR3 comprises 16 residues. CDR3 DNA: TGTGCCATCAGTGAGATTACCGGGACAGTCCCCTACGAGCAGTACTTC. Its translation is CAISEITGTVPYEQYF.

The CDR3, as DNA: TGTGCCGTAGCAGATACGCAGTATTTT. It codes for CAVADTQYF. The V gene is TRBV7-9, the J gene TRBJ2-3; D is unresolved. Trimming took 11 bases from V and 4 from J, leaving 4 bases between them. The CDR3 runs 9 residues. Germline V gene lookup returns CDR1 SEHNR and CDR2 FQNEAQ (reference sequence).

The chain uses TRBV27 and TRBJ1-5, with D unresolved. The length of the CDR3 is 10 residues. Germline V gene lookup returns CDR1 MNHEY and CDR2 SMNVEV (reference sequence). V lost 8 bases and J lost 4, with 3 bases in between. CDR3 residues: CASRNQPQHF. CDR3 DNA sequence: TGTGCCAGCCGTAATCAGCCCCAGCATTTT.

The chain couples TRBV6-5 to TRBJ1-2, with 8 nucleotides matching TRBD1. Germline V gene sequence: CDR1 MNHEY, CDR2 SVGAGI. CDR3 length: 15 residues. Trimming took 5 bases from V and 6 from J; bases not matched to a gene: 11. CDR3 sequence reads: CASSLGQGEKDGYTF. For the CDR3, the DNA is TGTGCCAGCAGTCTCGGACAGGGAGAGAAGGATGGCTACACCTTC.